The entry that follows covers one TCR beta chain sequence. Germline V lookup: CDR1 SGHTA, CDR2 FQGNSA. Trimming removed 5 bases at V and 4 bases at J, with 15 bases between. The CDR3 has 15 residues. This specimen comes from a study of blood T cell repertoires in COVID-19. Sequencing was performed with immunoSEQ multiplex PCR; in TCRdb, only in-frame clones are kept and a portion is missing. Of about 250,000 clones listed, roughly 85% are singletons. Sequences were obtained from PBMCs or T cells enriched from blood (not recorded which). V is TRBV7-2 and J is TRBJ1-5; D call uncertain. The TCR sequence derives from a woman aged 45-59 years with acute COVID-19. CDR3 residues: CASSPPGGPNQPQHF. The CDR3 DNA reads TGTGCCAGCAGCCCACCGGGAGGTCCTAATCAGCCCCAGCATTTT.